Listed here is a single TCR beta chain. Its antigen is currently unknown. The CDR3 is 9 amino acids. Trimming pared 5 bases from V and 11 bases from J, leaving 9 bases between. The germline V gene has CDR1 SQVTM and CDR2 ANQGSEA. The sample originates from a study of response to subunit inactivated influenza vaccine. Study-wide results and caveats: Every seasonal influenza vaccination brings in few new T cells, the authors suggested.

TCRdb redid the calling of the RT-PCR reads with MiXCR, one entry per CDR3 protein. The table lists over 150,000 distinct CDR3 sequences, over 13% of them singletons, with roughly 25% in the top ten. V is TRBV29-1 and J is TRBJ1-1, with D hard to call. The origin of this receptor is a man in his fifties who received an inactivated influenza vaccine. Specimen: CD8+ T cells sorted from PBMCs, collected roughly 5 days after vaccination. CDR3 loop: CSVSIPAFF. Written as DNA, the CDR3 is TGCAGCGTTTCAATCCCCGCTTTCTTT.